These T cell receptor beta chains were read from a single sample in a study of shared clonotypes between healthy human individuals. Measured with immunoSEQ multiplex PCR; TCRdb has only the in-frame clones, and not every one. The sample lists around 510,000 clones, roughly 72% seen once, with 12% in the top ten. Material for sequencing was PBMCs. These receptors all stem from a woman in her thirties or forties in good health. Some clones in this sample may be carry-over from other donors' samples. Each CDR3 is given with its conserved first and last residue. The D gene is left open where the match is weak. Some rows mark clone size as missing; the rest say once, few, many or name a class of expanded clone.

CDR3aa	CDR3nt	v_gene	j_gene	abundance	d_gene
CASSIDLGGEETQYF	TGTGCCAGTAGTATAGATCTTGGAGGGGAGGAGACCCAGTACTTC	TRBV19	TRBJ2-5	.	.
CASRGRGFGGHTF	TGTGCCAGCAGGGGCAGGGGCTTCGGCGGCCACACCTTC	TRBV14	TRBJ1-2	.	.
CASSAGTGTEKLFF	TGTGCCAGCTCGGCCGGGACAGGGACTGAAAAACTGTTTTTT	TRBV18	TRBJ1-4	.	TRBD1
CASSRGQENSGNTIYF	TGTGCCAGCTCAAGGGGACAGGAGAACTCTGGAAACACCATATATTTT	TRBV18	TRBJ1-3	few	TRBD1
CASLPTSGRVDTGELFF	TGTGCCTCTCTCCCTACTAGCGGGAGGGTGGACACCGGGGAGCTGTTTTTT	TRBV19	TRBJ2-2	.	TRBD2
CASSEMVVAGNQPQHF	TGTGCCAGCAGTGAAATGGTGGTGGCAGGAAATCAGCCCCAGCATTTT	TRBV6-1	TRBJ1-5	.	.
CSARQGGNEQFF	TGCAGCGCCCGACAGGGAGGGAATGAGCAGTTCTTC	TRBV29-1	TRBJ2-1	.	.
CASSLEVPGVSSNQPQHF	TGTGCCAGCAGCTTGGAAGTCCCAGGGGTTAGTAGCAATCAGCCCCAGCATTTT	TRBV7-2	TRBJ1-5	.	.
CAWTRPPGPQHF	TGTGCCTGGACCCGTCCTCCAGGGCCCCAGCATTTT	TRBV30	TRBJ1-5	.	.
CASSEEMVGAYEQYF	TGTGCCAGCAGTGAAGAGATGGTCGGCGCATACGAGCAGTACTTC	TRBV6-1	TRBJ2-7	few	.
CASSSTGTGFYNTEAFF	TGCGCCAGCAGCTCTACCGGGACAGGGTTTTATAACACTGAAGCTTTCTTT	TRBV5-1	TRBJ1-1	.	TRBD1
CASSLDLSGDKQYF	TGTGCCAGCAGCTTAGATCTTAGCGGGGACAAGCAGTACTTC	TRBV7-2	TRBJ2-7	.	TRBD2
CASSTLGVREAFF	TGTGCCAGCAGCACCCTCGGGGTCCGGGAAGCTTTCTTT	TRBV6-5	TRBJ1-1	few	.
CASSLGDSRLDRDNYGYTF	TGTGCCAGCAGCTTGGGAGACAGCCGACTTGACCGGGATAACTATGGCTACACCTTC	TRBV7-9	TRBJ1-2	.	.
CASSVSAGRYQETQYF	TGCGCCAGCAGTGTTTCGGCAGGGCGTTACCAAGAGACCCAGTACTTC	TRBV10-2	TRBJ2-5	.	.
CASSSRGTGNSYEQYF	TGTGCCAGCAGCTCGAGGGGGACAGGGAACTCCTACGAGCAGTACTTC	TRBV7-8	TRBJ2-7	.	TRBD1
CASSFGGSSTDTQYF	TGCGCCAGCAGCTTTGGCGGGTCAAGCACAGATACGCAGTATTTT	TRBV5-1	TRBJ2-3	.	.
CASSADRGSSYEQYF	TGCGCCAGCAGCGCAGACAGGGGGAGCTCCTACGAGCAGTACTTC	TRBV5-1	TRBJ2-7	.	TRBD1
CASSSLSGTYNEQFF	TGTGCCAGCTCATCACTCAGCGGGACCTACAATGAGCAGTTCTTC	TRBV18	TRBJ2-1	.	TRBD2
CASSLTGEQFF	TGTGCCAGCTCACTCACAGGTGAGCAGTTCTTC	TRBV18	TRBJ2-1	once	.
CASSLGGSGGNTIYF	TGTGCCAGCAGCTTGGGAGGTAGCGGCGGAAACACCATATATTTT	TRBV5-6	TRBJ1-3	.	.
CASSQPFSDSGNTIYF	TGCGCCAGCAGCCAACCCTTCAGCGACTCTGGAAACACCATATATTTT	TRBV4-1	TRBJ1-3	.	.
CASSSSGLAGGPTDTQYF	TGTGCCAGCAGTTCCTCGGGACTAGCGGGAGGGCCCACAGATACGCAGTATTTT	TRBV28	TRBJ2-3	.	TRBD2
CSVSTSGGNYEQYF	TGCAGCGTCTCGACTAGCGGGGGGAACTACGAGCAGTACTTC	TRBV29-1	TRBJ2-7	.	TRBD2
CATSRDRGQYTGELFF	TGTGCCACCAGCAGAGATAGGGGGCAGTACACCGGGGAGCTGTTTTTT	TRBV15	TRBJ2-2	.	TRBD1
CATTPQQETQYF	TGTGCCACCACTCCCCAACAAGAGACCCAGTACTTC	TRBV28	TRBJ2-5	.	.
CASSLGHTDTQYF	TGTGCCAGCAGCTTAGGCCACACAGATACGCAGTATTTT	TRBV11-3	TRBJ2-3	once	.
CASSSPATYEQYF	TGTGCCAGCAGTTCACCGGCTACCTACGAGCAGTACTTC	TRBV28	TRBJ2-7	.	.
CASSRQPYSAGSGAQYF	TGTGCCAGCAGCCGCCAGCCGTACTCAGCGGGTAGCGGGGCCCAGTACTTC	TRBV7-6	TRBJ2-5	.	TRBD2
CASSYRDRVSSPLHF	TGTGCCAGCAGTTATCGGGACAGGGTTAGTTCACCCCTCCACTTT	TRBV28	TRBJ1-6	.	TRBD1
CAIIKGTEAFF	TGTGCCATCATTAAGGGCACTGAAGCTTTCTTT	TRBV10-3	TRBJ1-1	.	.
CASTRSWADQPQHF	TGTGCCAGCACAAGATCCTGGGCTGATCAGCCCCAGCATTTT	TRBV6-1	TRBJ1-5	.	.
CASSYDRGLDTGELFF	TGTGCCAGCAGTTACGATCGGGGGCTGGACACCGGGGAGCTGTTTTTT	TRBV6-5	TRBJ2-2	.	.
CASSEDRRAGPRSYEQYF	TGCGCCAGCAGTGAAGACCGCCGCGCGGGACCGAGATCCTACGAGCAGTACTTC	TRBV10-1	TRBJ2-7	.	.
CASSYFRGGGTDTQYF	TGTGCCAGCAGTTACTTCCGAGGGGGCGGCACAGATACGCAGTATTTT	TRBV6-5	TRBJ2-3	.	TRBD1
CASSPLEGPRVQQYF	TGTGCCAGCAGCCCCCTGGAAGGGCCCCGGGTCCAGCAGTACTTC	TRBV11-2	TRBJ2-7	many	.
CASRPRGGPLNYGYTF	TGCGCCAGCAGACCCCGGGGGGGACCACTTAACTATGGCTACACCTTC	TRBV10-2	TRBJ1-2	.	.
CASSTGGRGWGYGYTF	TGTGCCAGCAGCACGGGGGGCAGGGGATGGGGCTATGGCTACACCTTC	TRBV7-6	TRBJ1-2	.	.
CASSTPRLAGSDEQFF	TGTGCCAGCAGTACCCCCCGACTAGCTGGATCGGATGAGCAGTTCTTC	TRBV28	TRBJ2-1	.	TRBD2
CSAERTNEQFF	TGCAGTGCTGAGCGGACCAATGAGCAGTTCTTC	TRBV20-1	TRBJ2-1	.	.
CASSEIVGRRHNEQFF	TGTGCCAGCAGTGAAATCGTAGGGCGGAGACACAATGAGCAGTTCTTC	TRBV6-1	TRBJ2-1	.	.
CASSYGGDYGYTF	TGTGCCAGCAGCTACGGGGGCGACTATGGCTACACCTTC	TRBV7-2	TRBJ1-2	once	.
CASSYSILAVSYEQYF	TGTGCCAGCAGTTACTCGATACTAGCGGTTTCCTACGAGCAGTACTTC	TRBV6-6	TRBJ2-7	.	TRBD2
CASSSTGTGEQYF	TGTGCCAGCTCATCCACAGGGACGGGGGAGCAGTACTTC	TRBV18	TRBJ2-7	.	.
CASNTGVHEQYF	TGTGCCAGCAATACGGGCGTCCACGAGCAGTACTTC	TRBV6-6	TRBJ2-7	.	.
CASSHYAQEYTEAFF	TGTGCCAGCAGCCATTACGCACAGGAGTACACTGAAGCTTTCTTT	TRBV11-2	TRBJ1-1	.	.
CASSLGGAYSPLHF	TGTGCCAGCAGCTTGGGGGGGGCGTATTCACCCCTCCACTTT	TRBV5-6	TRBJ1-6	.	.
CASREQGANGNTIYF	TGTGCCAGCAGGGAACAGGGGGCTAATGGAAACACCATATATTTT	TRBV2	TRBJ1-3	.	TRBD1
CASSPLAYEQYF	TGTGCCAGCAGCCCTCTTGCGTACGAGCAGTACTTC	TRBV9	TRBJ2-7	.	.
CASSYMDRDLYFHTYEQYF	TGTGCCAGCAGCTATATGGACAGGGACCTTTACTTTCACACCTACGAGCAGTACTTC	TRBV5-4	TRBJ2-7	.	TRBD1
CASSQEKSVSGNTIYF	TGCGCCAGCAGCCAAGAAAAGTCGGTCTCTGGAAACACCATATATTTT	TRBV4-1	TRBJ1-3	.	.